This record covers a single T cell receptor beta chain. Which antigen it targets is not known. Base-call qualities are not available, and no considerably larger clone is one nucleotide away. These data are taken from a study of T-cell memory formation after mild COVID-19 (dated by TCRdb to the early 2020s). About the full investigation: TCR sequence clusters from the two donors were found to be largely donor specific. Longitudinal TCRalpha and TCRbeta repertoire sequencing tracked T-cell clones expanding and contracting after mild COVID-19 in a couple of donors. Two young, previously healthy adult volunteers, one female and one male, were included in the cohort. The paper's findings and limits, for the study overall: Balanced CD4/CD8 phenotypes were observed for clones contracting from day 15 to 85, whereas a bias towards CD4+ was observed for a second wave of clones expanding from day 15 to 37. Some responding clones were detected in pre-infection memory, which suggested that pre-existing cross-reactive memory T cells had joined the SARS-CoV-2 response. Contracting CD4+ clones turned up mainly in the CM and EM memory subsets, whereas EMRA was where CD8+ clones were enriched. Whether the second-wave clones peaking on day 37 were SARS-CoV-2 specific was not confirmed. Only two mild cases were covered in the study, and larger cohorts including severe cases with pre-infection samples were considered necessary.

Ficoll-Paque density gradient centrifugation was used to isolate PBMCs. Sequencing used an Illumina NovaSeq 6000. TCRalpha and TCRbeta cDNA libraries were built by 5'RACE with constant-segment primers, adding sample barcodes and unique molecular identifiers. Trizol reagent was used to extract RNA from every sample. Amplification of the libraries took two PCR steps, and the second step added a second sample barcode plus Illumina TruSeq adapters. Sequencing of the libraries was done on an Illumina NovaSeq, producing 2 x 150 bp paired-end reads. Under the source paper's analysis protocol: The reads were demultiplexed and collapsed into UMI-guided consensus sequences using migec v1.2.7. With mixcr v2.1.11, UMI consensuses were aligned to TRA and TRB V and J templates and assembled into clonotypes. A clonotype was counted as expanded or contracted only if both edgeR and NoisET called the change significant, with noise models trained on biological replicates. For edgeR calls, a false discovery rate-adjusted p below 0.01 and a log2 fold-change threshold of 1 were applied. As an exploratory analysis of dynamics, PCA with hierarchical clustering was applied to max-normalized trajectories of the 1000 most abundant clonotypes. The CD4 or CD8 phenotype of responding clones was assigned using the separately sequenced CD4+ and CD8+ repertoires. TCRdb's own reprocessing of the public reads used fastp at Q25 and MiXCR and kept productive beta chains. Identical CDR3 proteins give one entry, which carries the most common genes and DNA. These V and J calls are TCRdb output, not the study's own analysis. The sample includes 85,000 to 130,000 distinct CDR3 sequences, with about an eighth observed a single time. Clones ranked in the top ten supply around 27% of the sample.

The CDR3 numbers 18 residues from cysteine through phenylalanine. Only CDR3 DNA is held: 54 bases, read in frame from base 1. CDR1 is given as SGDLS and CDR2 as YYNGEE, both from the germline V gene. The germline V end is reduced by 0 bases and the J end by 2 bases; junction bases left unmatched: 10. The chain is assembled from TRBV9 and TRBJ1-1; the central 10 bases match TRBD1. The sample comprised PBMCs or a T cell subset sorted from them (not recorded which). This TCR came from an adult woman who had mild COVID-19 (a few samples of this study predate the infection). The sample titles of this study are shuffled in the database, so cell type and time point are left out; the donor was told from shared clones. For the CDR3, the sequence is CASSVVGQGTYVNTEAFF. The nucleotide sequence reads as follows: TGTGCCAGCAGCGTAGTGGGACAGGGGACATATGTCAACACTGAAGCTTTCTTT.